These 2 T cell receptor beta chains were all obtained from the same sample, sequenced in a study of blood T cell repertoires in COVID-19. TCRdb keeps only in-frame clones here, not all; method: immunoSEQ multiplex PCR. The data hold roughly 180,000 clones, with approximately 82% observed a single time. The sample taken for sequencing was PBMCs or T cells enriched from blood (not recorded which). Source of these receptors: a woman aged 50 to 60 in a cohort exposed to, infected with or recovered from COVID-19 (not recorded which).

This chain links TRBV7-2 with TRBJ1-1; D gene ambiguous. V gave up 5 bases and J gave up 1 base, with 8 bases separating them. Germline V gives CDR1 SGHTA, CDR2 FQGNSA. CDR3 length equals 13 residues. CDR3: CASSGRTNTEAFF. Written as DNA, the CDR3 is TGTGCCAGCAGCGGCCGTACGAACACTGAAGCTTTCTTT. The variable domain in full, completed from reference TRBV7-2 and TRBJ1-1, reads GAGVSQSPSNKVTEKGKDVELRCDPISGHTALYWYRQSLGQGLEFLIYFQGNSAPDKSGLPSDRFSAERTGGSVSTLTIQRTQQEDSAVYLCASSGRTNTEAFFGQGTRLTVV.

CDR3 residues: CATSREPSANTGELFF. For the CDR3, the DNA is TGTGCCACCAGCAGAGAACCTAGCGCGAACACCGGGGAGCTGTTTTTT. The chain recombines TRBV15 with TRBJ2-2; the D gene is possibly TRBD2 (6 bases). This CDR3 region has 16 residues. Trimming took off 0 bases at V and 0 bases at J, with 8 bases between the two ends. The V gene's germline CDR1 is LNHNV and CDR2 YYDKDF (reference sequence).